This TCR beta chain emerged from a study of shared clonotypes between healthy human individuals (dated by TCRdb to about 2020). Looking at the study overall: The cohort included a few men and a couple of women between 18 and 49 years of age. For each donor, CD4 naive and CD4 memory were each given three plates, CD8 naive was given two plates, and CD8 memory was given one plate. Different laboratories and diverse techniques were used to prepare libraries and sequence TCR repertoires, to increase sequencing depth and limit assay-specific biases. Each donor's leukapheresis produced roughly between about 0.85 and 10 billion PBMCs. The study deeply sequenced blood TCR repertoires of about 5 healthy adults to estimate repertoire size and the extent of clonotype sharing between individuals. What the study reported, not specific to this receptor: Pairwise subsampling indicated that sequencing depth was expected to affect the degree of clonotype sharing among donors. Even with the large sequencing depth, rarefaction of the sorted-subset datasets indicated that sequencing was incomplete. The genetic and exposure-history diversity represented was limited by the small number of donors. Sampling was restricted to blood, and TCR repertoires in tissues likely differ from the TCR repertoires found in blood. Higher generation probabilities were observed for clonotypes shared by all four sorted-subset donors than for non-shared clonotypes. About 5% of naive CD4, 3.5% of naive CD8, 2.3% of memory CD4, and about 0.4% of memory CD8 clonotypes were shared across several donors. Estimated clonotype richness was generally larger for naive than for memory subsets.

For the CD8 naive samples, CD45RO-negative cells were positively selected for CCR7, yielding a CD45RA+CCR7+ population from which TemRA cells were excluded. The donors were healthy, HIV-negative adults with no recently reported acute infections or vaccinations. All donors were Caucasian adults living in Nashville, Tennessee, USA. Blood was obtained by leukapheresis, after which PBMCs were separated by Ficoll-Histopaque density gradient centrifugation and cryopreserved in liquid nitrogen vapor phase. Analytical flow cytometry was used to check the purity and quantity of each magnetically sorted T cell population. Genomic DNA was isolated from every sorted fraction and measured by UV absorbance on a Nanodrop 2000c. Of note for this clone: No cognate antigen has been identified for it. No much larger clone exists at a distance of one base, and base qualities are not known.

The CDR3, cysteine through phenylalanine, is 15 amino acids long. Of all the DNA, just the CDR3 is kept, 45 bases in frame from base 1. Using the deep immunoSEQ assay, multiplex PCR amplified TCR CDR3 regions from genomic DNA. Genomic DNA extracted from each cell subset was distributed evenly over all wells of several immunoSEQ 96-well plates, and each plate served as one replicate. Each replicate PCR for sorted subsets received approximately 200 ng genomic DNA, equal to about 30,000 T cell genomes. Purified libraries were quantified with a Qubit 3.0 fluorometer, sized on a Bioanalyzer 2100, and re-quantified with the KAPA Library Quantification kit. Every immunoSEQ 96-well plate was sequenced on a separate single-read 150-cycle Illumina NextSeq 550 flow cell. The published analysis was carried out like this. Because the immunoSEQ output held only junctional sequences and lacked quality scores, the filtering could not match the filtering applied to full-length reads. To assign V/J genes and CDR3, sequences were annotated against IMGT germline references using PyIR, a Python wrapper for IgBLAST v1.9. Reads were removed for weak V/J assignments (E-value above 1e-6), missing CDR3, stop codons, out-of-frame junctions, or ambiguous translated residues. A V3J clonotype was defined by an identical inferred V gene, J gene, and CDR3 amino acid sequence. The percentage overlap between two repertoires was calculated by dividing the number of shared unique clonotypes by the size of the smaller repertoire. Repertoire richness was assessed with RTK rarefaction, the Chao1 estimator, and Recon v2.1 estimates of unobserved clonotypes. Generation probabilities were computed with OLGA for all TCRbeta clonotypes obtained by the gDNA method from four donors. What TCRdb holds here is the immuneACCESS table cut down to in-frame rearrangements. Part of the clones is not present; checked against another copy, under half of the missing clones reflect an unresolved V gene, and the others are unexplained. The V and J calls and clone size come from that table; D and trimming were worked out from the DNA. This sample comprises around 2,000,000 clones, approximately 94% of them detected only once. The ten most abundant clones make up 0.9% to 1.5% of the sample.

Recombination connected TRBV7-5 to TRBJ1-5. TRBV7-5 is a known pseudogene. The sequenced material came from naive CD8+ T cells sorted from blood. In the paper's terms, the cell subset or site label means: CD45RA+CCR7+. The receptor was derived from a man aged 18 to 29 in good health. The CDR3 amino acid sequence is: CARSLASFSNQPQHF. The DNA is TGTGCCAGAAGCTTAGCTTCTTTTAGCAATCAGCCCCAGCATTTT.